These T cell receptor beta chains were read from a single sample in a study of human T cells and chemical hapten exposure. A single record per CDR3 protein comes from TCRdb applying MiXCR to the RACE reads. The sample yields about 98,000 distinct CDR3 sequences, 10% to 12% seen once. This specimen consisted of whole blood, obtained in connection with sensitization to the hapten diphenylcyclopropenone (DPC). The receptor set was obtained from a woman between 55 and 75 years old with alopecia areata. Some clones in this sample may be carry-over from other donors' samples. CDR3s include the opening cysteine and the closing phenylalanine or tryptophan. Fields, in order: V gene, J gene, D gene, clone size, CDR3 DNA, CDR3 protein. D genes are given only for firm matches. Clone size is not always given. Where it is, it says once, few, many or a class for expanded clones.

v_gene: TRBV29-1; j_gene: TRBJ2-2; d_gene: .; abundance: few; CDR3nt: TGCAGCGTTGAAGAGCACGAGGGTTCCGGGGAGCTGTTTTTT; CDR3aa: CSVEEHEGSGELFF
v_gene: TRBV14; j_gene: TRBJ2-5; d_gene: .; abundance: many; CDR3nt: TGTGCCAGCAGCCAAGGACCCAACCAAGAGACCCAGTACTTC; CDR3aa: CASSQGPNQETQYF
v_gene: TRBV7-2; j_gene: TRBJ2-3; d_gene: .; abundance: many; CDR3nt: TGTGCCAGCAGTCCCAGTCTGACGACTACCGATACGCAGTATTTT; CDR3aa: CASSPSLTTTDTQYF
v_gene: TRBV13; j_gene: TRBJ2-1; d_gene: TRBD2; abundance: many; CDR3nt: TGTGCCAGCAGCGCTAGCCAGGGACTAGCGGGGTCTTACAATGAGCAGTTCTTC; CDR3aa: CASSASQGLAGSYNEQFF
v_gene: TRBV5-1; j_gene: TRBJ2-7; d_gene: .; abundance: .; CDR3nt: TGCGCCAGCAGCTCCGAACCACACCGACTAGGCGACGAGCAGTACTTC; CDR3aa: CASSSEPHRLGDEQYF
v_gene: TRBV18; j_gene: TRBJ2-1; d_gene: TRBD1; abundance: .; CDR3nt: TGTGCCAGCTCATCAAGACAGGGCTCCTACAATGAGCAGTTCTTC; CDR3aa: CASSSRQGSYNEQFF
v_gene: TRBV12-5; j_gene: TRBJ1-4; d_gene: .; abundance: .; CDR3nt: TGTGCTAGTTCGGTTTATAACGGCAATCAAAAACTGTTTTTT; CDR3aa: CASSVYNGNQKLFF
v_gene: TRBV20-1; j_gene: TRBJ1-5; d_gene: .; abundance: few; CDR3nt: TGCAGTGCTAGAGATCGGCCAGGGGCAGGCCCCCAGCATTTT; CDR3aa: CSARDRPGAGPQHF
v_gene: TRBV5-4; j_gene: TRBJ2-1; d_gene: TRBD2; abundance: .; CDR3nt: TGTGCCAGCAGCGTTGCGGGGGGCTCCTACAATGAGCAGTTCTTC; CDR3aa: CASSVAGGSYNEQFF
v_gene: TRBV29-1; j_gene: TRBJ2-7; d_gene: .; abundance: .; CDR3nt: TGCAGCGTTGAATCCGACCGGAGAGGGTCCTACGAGCAGTACTTC; CDR3aa: CSVESDRRGSYEQYF
v_gene: TRBV20-1; j_gene: TRBJ2-7; d_gene: TRBD2; abundance: few; CDR3nt: TGCAGTGCTAATCCAGGGACTAGCGGGACCTACGAGCAGTACTTC; CDR3aa: CSANPGTSGTYEQYF
v_gene: TRBV7-2; j_gene: TRBJ1-2; d_gene: TRBD1; abundance: .; CDR3nt: TGTGCCAGCAGCTCAACGCGGACAGGTCCCCCCTATGGCTACACCTTC; CDR3aa: CASSSTRTGPPYGYTF
v_gene: TRBV7-2; j_gene: TRBJ2-1; d_gene: .; abundance: many; CDR3nt: TGTGCCAGCAGCGGACCAAGTATTGAGCAGTTCTTC; CDR3aa: CASSGPSIEQFF
v_gene: TRBV7-9; j_gene: TRBJ1-2; d_gene: .; abundance: many; CDR3nt: TGTGCCAGCAGCTTAGGTCAGGGCCGTGGCTTCACCTTC; CDR3aa: CASSLGQGRGFTF
v_gene: TRBV11-2; j_gene: TRBJ2-2; d_gene: .; abundance: many; CDR3nt: TGTGCCAGCGGGTCAGTGAACACCGGGGAGCTGTTTTTT; CDR3aa: CASGSVNTGELFF
v_gene: TRBV7-9; j_gene: TRBJ1-1; d_gene: .; abundance: many; CDR3nt: TGTGCCAGCAGCGACTGGGGCAGAACAATGAACACTGAAGCTTTCTTT; CDR3aa: CASSDWGRTMNTEAFF
v_gene: TRBV30; j_gene: TRBJ1-4; d_gene: .; abundance: .; CDR3nt: TGTGCCTGGAGTAGCCAGCCGGTTAATGAAAAACTGTTTTTT; CDR3aa: CAWSSQPVNEKLFF
v_gene: TRBV7-9; j_gene: TRBJ2-2; d_gene: .; abundance: few; CDR3nt: TGTGCCAGCAGCTCACGACCGGGCACCAAAACCGGGGAGCTGTTTTTT; CDR3aa: CASSSRPGTKTGELFF
v_gene: TRBV29-1; j_gene: TRBJ2-1; d_gene: TRBD2; abundance: many; CDR3nt: TGCAGCGTTAGCGGGGGATCCTACAATGAGCAGTTCTTC; CDR3aa: CSVSGGSYNEQFF
v_gene: TRBV5-1; j_gene: TRBJ2-1; d_gene: .; abundance: .; CDR3nt: TGCGCCAGCAGCTTGGATTCAGTATTGGGGGATGAGCAGTTCTTC; CDR3aa: CASSLDSVLGDEQFF
v_gene: TRBV20-1; j_gene: TRBJ1-4; d_gene: .; abundance: .; CDR3nt: TGCAGTGCTAGAGCCTCAGAAACTAATGAAAAACTGTTTTTT; CDR3aa: CSARASETNEKLFF
v_gene: TRBV20-1; j_gene: TRBJ2-4; d_gene: TRBD1; abundance: .; CDR3nt: TGCAGTGCGATTACAGGGGAATGGAACATTCAGTACTTC; CDR3aa: CSAITGEWNIQYF
v_gene: TRBV9; j_gene: TRBJ1-2; d_gene: TRBD1; abundance: few; CDR3nt: TGTGCCAGCAGCGGAACAGGGGCGTTAGGGATTAACTATGGCTACACCTTC; CDR3aa: CASSGTGALGINYGYTF
v_gene: TRBV6-2/TRBV6-3; j_gene: TRBJ2-7; d_gene: TRBD1; abundance: .; CDR3nt: TGTGCCAGCAGTATCCCGACAGGGAGACCCTACGAGCAGTACTTC; CDR3aa: CASSIPTGRPYEQYF
v_gene: TRBV4-2; j_gene: TRBJ2-1; d_gene: .; abundance: .; CDR3nt: TGTGCCAGCAGCACCCAGGCGATAAGCTCCTACAATGAGCAGTTCTTC; CDR3aa: CASSTQAISSYNEQFF
v_gene: TRBV5-1; j_gene: TRBJ2-1; d_gene: TRBD2; abundance: many; CDR3nt: TGCGCCAGCAGGCCAGCGGGGGGCAGCTCCTACAATGAGCAGTTCTTC; CDR3aa: CASRPAGGSSYNEQFF
v_gene: TRBV25-1; j_gene: TRBJ2-3; d_gene: .; abundance: few; CDR3nt: TGTGCCAGCAGTGACTCCCCCGGTGGGCACCGAGGAGATACGCAGTATTTT; CDR3aa: CASSDSPGGHRGDTQYF
v_gene: TRBV2; j_gene: TRBJ1-2; d_gene: .; abundance: few; CDR3nt: TGTGCCAGCAGGCCACGAGCTTCCGGGGGCTACACCTTC; CDR3aa: CASRPRASGGYTF
v_gene: TRBV5-1; j_gene: TRBJ2-5; d_gene: .; abundance: many; CDR3nt: TGCGCCAGCAGCTTGCTTAAAGCCCGGTACCAAGAGACCCAGTACTTC; CDR3aa: CASSLLKARYQETQYF
v_gene: TRBV4-1; j_gene: TRBJ2-7; d_gene: .; abundance: .; CDR3nt: TGCGCCAGCAGCCAAGTCGACGACAGCGCCTACGAGCAGTACTTC; CDR3aa: CASSQVDDSAYEQYF
v_gene: TRBV7-8; j_gene: TRBJ1-2; d_gene: TRBD1; abundance: .; CDR3nt: TGTGCCAGCAGCCGCGGACAGGGAGGGAACTATGGCTACACCTTC; CDR3aa: CASSRGQGGNYGYTF
v_gene: TRBV4-2; j_gene: TRBJ1-3; d_gene: .; abundance: .; CDR3nt: TGTGCCAGCAGCCAAGATCGGGGGGCTGGAAACACCATATATTTT; CDR3aa: CASSQDRGAGNTIYF
v_gene: TRBV12-3/TRBV12-4; j_gene: TRBJ2-1; d_gene: TRBD2; abundance: many; CDR3nt: TGTGCCAGCAGTTTACTAGCGGGGGTGAATGAGCAGTTCTTC; CDR3aa: CASSLLAGVNEQFF
v_gene: TRBV11-2; j_gene: TRBJ1-6; d_gene: .; abundance: many; CDR3nt: TGTGCCAGCAGGATTTCCGATTCACCCCTCCACTTT; CDR3aa: CASRISDSPLHF
v_gene: TRBV18; j_gene: TRBJ1-2; d_gene: TRBD1; abundance: few; CDR3nt: TGTGCCAGCTCACCGTCGACAGGGGGCACCATCTATGGCTACACCTTC; CDR3aa: CASSPSTGGTIYGYTF
v_gene: TRBV7-2; j_gene: TRBJ2-2; d_gene: TRBD1; abundance: many; CDR3nt: TGTGCCAGCAGCTATACAGGGGGCACCGGGGAGCTGTTTTTT; CDR3aa: CASSYTGGTGELFF
v_gene: TRBV20-1; j_gene: TRBJ1-1; d_gene: TRBD1; abundance: .; CDR3nt: TGCAGTGCTAGACTTAGTCGACAGGGTAGGAACACTGAAGCTTTCTTT; CDR3aa: CSARLSRQGRNTEAFF
v_gene: TRBV5-1; j_gene: TRBJ2-5; d_gene: TRBD2; abundance: .; CDR3nt: TGCGCCAGCAGTCAAACTAGCGGCCGAGAGACCCAGTACTTC; CDR3aa: CASSQTSGRETQYF
v_gene: TRBV6-6; j_gene: TRBJ2-7; d_gene: .; abundance: many; CDR3nt: TGTGCCAGCAGTTACCCCACAGGGTTCTACGAGCAGTACTTC; CDR3aa: CASSYPTGFYEQYF
v_gene: TRBV7-9; j_gene: TRBJ2-5; d_gene: .; abundance: many; CDR3nt: TGTGCCAGCAGCTTTGGGGGCGCGGAGACCCAGTACTTC; CDR3aa: CASSFGGAETQYF
v_gene: TRBV6-5; j_gene: TRBJ2-7; d_gene: .; abundance: few; CDR3nt: TGTGCCAGCAGTTACTCCGACGCAACCTACGAGCAGTACTTC; CDR3aa: CASSYSDATYEQYF
v_gene: TRBV4-1; j_gene: TRBJ2-5; d_gene: .; abundance: few; CDR3nt: TGCGCCAGCAGCCAAGAGACAGTTTGGGGGACCCAGTACTTC; CDR3aa: CASSQETVWGTQYF
v_gene: TRBV7-2; j_gene: TRBJ2-5; d_gene: .; abundance: few; CDR3nt: TGTGCCAGCAGCTTAGCGATCCAGGGATACCAAGAGACCCAGTACTTC; CDR3aa: CASSLAIQGYQETQYF
v_gene: TRBV4-2; j_gene: TRBJ2-4; d_gene: .; abundance: few; CDR3nt: TGTGCCAGCAGCCACCGCTCGCTAGCGACGGACAAAAACATTCAGTACTTC; CDR3aa: CASSHRSLATDKNIQYF
v_gene: TRBV10-3; j_gene: TRBJ1-4; d_gene: .; abundance: many; CDR3nt: TGTGCCATCAGTCAGAACGGGGCTAATGAAAAACTGTTTTTT; CDR3aa: CAISQNGANEKLFF
v_gene: TRBV19; j_gene: TRBJ1-1; d_gene: .; abundance: many; CDR3nt: TGTGCCAGTAGTATCGGCCCAGCGAACACTGAAGCTTTCTTT; CDR3aa: CASSIGPANTEAFF
v_gene: TRBV7-3; j_gene: TRBJ1-1; d_gene: .; abundance: many; CDR3nt: TGTGCCAGCAGCTTAACGTCTGCAGGGCCTGGCTCTGAAGCTTTCTTT; CDR3aa: CASSLTSAGPGSEAFF
v_gene: TRBV3-1; j_gene: TRBJ1-1; d_gene: .; abundance: .; CDR3nt: TGTGCCAGCAGTCCTATGGGGCACCAGACTGAAGCTTTCTTT; CDR3aa: CASSPMGHQTEAFF
v_gene: TRBV3-1; j_gene: TRBJ2-7; d_gene: TRBD1; abundance: many; CDR3nt: TGTGCCAGCCGACAGGGCATCTATTCCGAGCAGTACTTC; CDR3aa: CASRQGIYSEQYF
v_gene: TRBV7-8; j_gene: TRBJ1-2; d_gene: .; abundance: few; CDR3nt: TGTGCCAGCAGCCCAGGCATCGGGGGCGGGTATGGCTACACCTTC; CDR3aa: CASSPGIGGGYGYTF
v_gene: TRBV18; j_gene: TRBJ2-7; d_gene: .; abundance: .; CDR3nt: TGTGCCAGCTCACCCAGGCCGGGGAGGCTTAATCAGCCCTACGAGCAGTACTTC; CDR3aa: CASSPRPGRLNQPYEQYF
v_gene: TRBV27; j_gene: TRBJ2-7; d_gene: TRBD2; abundance: many; CDR3nt: TGTGCCAGCAGTCCGGTAGCGGGTTTCTCCTACGAGCAGTACTTC; CDR3aa: CASSPVAGFSYEQYF
v_gene: TRBV6-1; j_gene: TRBJ1-6; d_gene: .; abundance: many; CDR3nt: TGTGCCAGCGGGGGCGGACGGGGCATCCCACCCCTCCACTTT; CDR3aa: CASGGGRGIPPLHF
v_gene: TRBV4-1; j_gene: TRBJ1-2; d_gene: TRBD1; abundance: many; CDR3nt: TGCGCCAGCAGCCAGAGATCTACAGGGGAGGGTGGCTACACCTTC; CDR3aa: CASSQRSTGEGGYTF
v_gene: TRBV12-3/TRBV12-4; j_gene: TRBJ1-2; d_gene: .; abundance: few; CDR3nt: TGTGCCAGCAGCCTTCGGACGGACGAGTACACCTTC; CDR3aa: CASSLRTDEYTF